This T cell receptor beta chain was sequenced during a study of cytomegalovirus exposure and HLA in healthy donors. Findings and caveats of the study: Cytomegalovirus status, reportedly, was diagnosed with high specificity and sensitivity by the classifier. Per published accounts, TCR beta sequences correctly predicted the HLA-A and HLA-B alleles of most subjects. Prior analysis indicated that the majority of TCR beta V segments exhibited productivity approximately 87% or approximately 30% of the time.

Regarding this clone: Its specificity is unknown.

V gave up 4 bases and J gave up 6 bases, with 17 bases separating them. The CDR3 runs to 15 residues. Germline V gene lookup returns CDR1 SGHNT and CDR2 YENEEA. The PCR was carried out with 60 Vbeta primers and 13 Jbeta primers. Data came from immunoSEQ multiplex PCR; TCRdb stores just in-frame clones and leaves some out. The table lists 200,000 or so clones, approximately 80% of them singletons, with 0.71% in the top ten. The V gene is TRBV11-3, the J gene TRBJ2-3; D might be TRBD2 (5 bases). What was sequenced was PBMCs. This receptor was taken from a boy aged 2 to 10 in good health and CMV-seronegative. The CDR3 protein is CASSSSGLYSDTQYF. Written as DNA, the CDR3 is TGTGCCAGCAGCTCCAGCGGCCTATACTCGGATACGCAGTATTTT.